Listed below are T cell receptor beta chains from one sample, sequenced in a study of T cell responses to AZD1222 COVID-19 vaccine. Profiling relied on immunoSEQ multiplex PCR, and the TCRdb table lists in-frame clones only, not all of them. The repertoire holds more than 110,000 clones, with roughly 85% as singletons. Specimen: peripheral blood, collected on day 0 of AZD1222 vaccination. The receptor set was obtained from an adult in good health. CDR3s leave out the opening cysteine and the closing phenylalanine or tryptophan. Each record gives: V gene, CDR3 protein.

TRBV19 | ASSISRDPSYGYT
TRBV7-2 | ASSLGRNTGELF
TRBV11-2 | ASSLMVSGDEAF
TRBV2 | ASSIQGIGQPQH
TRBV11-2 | ASSLVNEQF
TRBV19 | ASSGRGGTGLDEQY
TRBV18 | ASAGASRGLRNYEQY
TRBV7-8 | ASSQTANSGANVLT
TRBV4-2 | ASSQDITIRTYGYT
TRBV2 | ASSANKEQY
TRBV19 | ASSISAQGYEQY
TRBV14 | ASSQGPGLSNEQF
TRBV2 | ASSPVPSGNTIY
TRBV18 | ASSPNAGGNQPQH
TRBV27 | ASSKLAGGSTDTQY
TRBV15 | ATSRAGGSGELF
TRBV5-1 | ASSLGAGQETQY